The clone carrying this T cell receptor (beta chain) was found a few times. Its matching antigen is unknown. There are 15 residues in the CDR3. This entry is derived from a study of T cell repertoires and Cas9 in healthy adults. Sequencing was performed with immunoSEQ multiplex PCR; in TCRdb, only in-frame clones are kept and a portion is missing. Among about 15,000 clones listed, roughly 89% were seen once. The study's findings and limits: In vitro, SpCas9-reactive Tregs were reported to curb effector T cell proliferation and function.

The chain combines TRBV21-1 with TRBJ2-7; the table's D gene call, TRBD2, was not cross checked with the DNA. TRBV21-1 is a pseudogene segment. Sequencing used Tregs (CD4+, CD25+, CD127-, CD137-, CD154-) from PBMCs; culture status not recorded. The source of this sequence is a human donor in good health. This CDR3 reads CASTLTGGGMREQYF. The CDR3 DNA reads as TGTGCCAGCACCCTCACTGGCGGGGGGATGCGCGAGCAGTACTTC.